Each of the 28 T cell receptor beta chains below was sequenced from the same sample in a study of blood T cell repertoires in COVID-19. The table came from immunoSEQ multiplex PCR; TCRdb's copy has only in-frame clones and leaves some out. Of hundreds of thousands of clones listed, 75% to 90% are singletons. The sample consisted of peripheral blood. Receptors originate from a woman between 55 and 75 years old with COVID-19, enrolled during active disease.

V and J are TRBV19 and TRBJ2-7; D is perhaps TRBD2 (6 bases). V was shortened by 6 bases and J by 4 bases, with 28 bases between the two germline ends. The CDR3 has 18 residues. CDR1 is LNHDA, CDR2 SQIVND, per germline (reference sequence). The CDR3 spells CASSSKDGGGSGSYEQYF. CDR3 nucleotides: TGTGCCAGTAGCTCCAAAGACGGTGGGGGGTCTGGTAGTTACGAGCAGTACTTC.

The rearrangement joins TRBV6-2 or TRBV6-3 to TRBJ2-5; 9 bases line up with TRBD1. The length of the CDR3 is 14 residues. V was pared by 4 bases and J by 4 bases, with 4 bases of the junction left unmatched. The germline V gene encodes CDR1 MNHEY and CDR2 SVGEGT. CDR3 nucleotides: TGTGCCAGCAGTTCAGGGACAGGGAGAGAGACCCAGTACTTC. Protein product: CASSSGTGRETQYF.

This clone was counted at least ten times. V is TRBV5-1 and J is TRBJ2-1, with unresolved D. The CDR3 covers 13 residues. CDR1 is SGHRS and CDR2 is YFSETQ in the germline V gene. V was trimmed by 3 bases and J by 5 bases, leaving 9 bases between them. The chain's CDR3 is CASSSAADNEQFF. The CDR3, as DNA: TGCGCCAGCAGCTCGGCGGCAGACAATGAGCAGTTCTTC.

The rearrangement uses TRBV2 and TRBJ2-5, with 12 bases that match TRBD2. Germline V gives CDR1 SNHLY, CDR2 FYNNEI. The ends lost 4 bases at V and 4 bases at J; junction bases unmatched: 4. The CDR3 has 15 residues. The CDR3 is CASSATSGGGETQYF. The CDR3 nucleotides read TGTGCCAGCAGTGCGACTAGCGGGGGCGGAGAGACCCAGTACTTC.

The gene calls are TRBV30 and TRBJ2-1; a weak D match, TRBD2 (5 bases). The CDR3 spans 14 residues. From germline, CDR1 is GTSNPN and CDR2 SVGIG (reference sequence). Trimming removed 0 bases from V and 7 bases from J, with 13 bases in between. This CDR3 reads CAWSVQLASNEQFF. CDR3 DNA: TGTGCCTGGAGTGTACAGCTAGCATCGAATGAGCAGTTCTTC.

In this sample, this clone turned up once. This chain connects TRBV11-2 to TRBJ1-1; TRBD1 agrees at 7 bases. CDR3 size: 16 residues. Trimming cost V 2 bases and J 4 bases; bases outside gene matches: 10. Germline values: CDR1 SGHAT, CDR2 FQNNGV. CDR3 amino acids: CASSLTAPGGSTEAFF. CDR3 coding DNA: TGTGCCAGCAGCTTAACGGCCCCAGGGGGTAGCACTGAAGCTTTCTTT.

This clone showed up just a few times. The rearrangement links TRBV12-5 to TRBJ2-5; 9 bases line up with TRBD1. V trimming: 6 bases; J trimming: 5 bases; junction bases outside the gene matches: 4. CDR1 and CDR2 (germline): LGHNT, FRNRAP. The CDR3 is made up of 13 amino acids. This chain's CDR3 is CASGRQGGETQYF. The CDR3, as DNA: TGTGCTAGTGGGAGACAGGGGGGGGAGACCCAGTACTTC. Full variable domain (remainder filled in from reference TRBV12-5 and TRBJ2-5): DARVTQTPRHKVTEMGQEVTMRCQPILGHNTVFWYRQTMMQGLELLAYFRNRAPLDDSGMPKDRFSAEMPDATLATLKIQPSEPRDSAVYFCASGRQGGETQYFGPGTRLLVL.

This chain links TRBV30 with TRBJ1-6; perhaps TRBD1 as D (5 bases). From germline, CDR1 is GTSNPN and CDR2 SVGIG (reference sequence). Trimming removed 1 base from V and 8 bases from J, with 12 bases in between. The CDR3 runs to 14 residues. CDR3 loop: CAWSARQPYSPLHF. The CDR3 bases are TGTGCCTGGAGTGCCCGACAGCCTTATTCACCCCTCCACTTT.

Here the CDR3 reads CASSLGTAREAFF. CDR3 bases: TGTGCCAGCAGCCTAGGGACAGCGAGAGAAGCTTTCTTT. The J gene is TRBJ1-1, the V gene TRBV5-6, with TRBD1 matching over 7 bases. The junction had 8 bases not matched to a gene; V was cut back by 4 bases and J by 8 bases. The V gene's germline CDR1 is SGHDT and CDR2 YYEEEE. This CDR3 comprises 13 residues. Filled out from reference TRBV5-6 and TRBJ1-1, the complete variable domain reads DAGVTQSPTHLIKTRGQQVTLRCSPKSGHDTVSWYQQALGQGPQFIFQYYEEEERQRGNFPDRFSGHQFPNYSSELNVNALLLGDSALYLCASSLGTAREAFFGQGTRLTVV.

This clone was seen a handful of times. V usage is TRBV7-2 and J usage is TRBJ2-2; 12 bases fit TRBD2. This CDR3 spans 16 amino acids. Losses at the gene ends were 4 bases for V and 3 bases for J; bases not matched to a gene: 3. Per the germline V gene, CDR1 is SGHTA and CDR2 is FQGNSA. The CDR3 here is CASSSLAGGYTGELFF. The CDR3 region has the DNA TGTGCCAGCAGCTCCCTAGCGGGGGGGTACACCGGGGAGCTGTTTTTT.

This clone was found once. V gene TRBV7-9 combines with J gene TRBJ1-6; 7 nucleotides line up with TRBD1. V was clipped by 1 base and J by 8 bases; unmatched bases: 5. Germline V gene data show CDR1 as SEHNR and CDR2 as FQNEAQ (reference sequence). This CDR3 comprises 15 residues. The DNA of the CDR3 is TGTGCCAGCAGCTTAGGACAGGGTGGACATTCACCCCTCCACTTT. Translating gives CASSLGQGGHSPLHF.

The rearrangement links TRBV5-4 to TRBJ1-5, with a possible D match to TRBD1 (6 bases). Deletions cut 4 bases from V and 7 bases from J, with 9 bases between. CDR1 is SGHNT, CDR2 YYREEE, per germline (reference sequence). The CDR3 loop spans 12 amino acids. The CDR3 DNA reads as TGTGCCAGCAGCGCCCAGGGGCAGCCCCAGCATTTT. It yields the protein CASSAQGQPQHF.

This clone was detected only a few times. J is TRBJ2-7 and V is TRBV15; no definite D call. The CDR3 loop spans 13 amino acids. Trimming cost V 5 bases and J 1 base, with 9 bases left between them. CDR1 and CDR2 from the germline V gene are LNHNV and YYDKDF (reference sequence). CDR3 DNA: TGTGCCACCAGCTATGACACTTCCTACGAGCAGTACTTC. Residues: CATSYDTSYEQYF.

There are a few counts of this clone. The chain links TRBV18 to TRBJ2-1; 11 bases are shared with TRBD1. V shed 6 bases and J 8 bases; nucleotides not matched to a gene: 9. Germline CDR1 and CDR2: KGHSH and LQKENI. The CDR3 is 15 residues long. CDR3 nucleotide sequence: TGTGCCAGCTCGGCGGGACAGGGGGTTATCGATGAGCAGTTCTTC. This encodes CASSAGQGVIDEQFF.

This sequence joins TRBV3-1 (or the pseudogene TRBV3-2) and TRBJ1-2; D is unclear. CDR1 is LGHDT, CDR2 YNNKEL, per germline (reference sequence). This CDR3 has 13 residues. Trimming cost V 6 bases and J 3 bases, with 11 bases left between them. The CDR3: CASSLDIDYGYTF. CDR3 nucleotide sequence: TGTGCCAGCAGTCTCGACATCGACTATGGCTACACCTTC.

The chain uses TRBV6-5 and TRBJ1-1; D possibly corresponds to TRBD1 (6 bases). Trimming shortened V by 2 bases and J by 6 bases, and 10 bases separated the two germline ends. The CDR3 runs 13 residues. CDR1 and CDR2 from the germline V gene are MNHEY and SVGAGI. CDR3 sequence: CASSYTGTAEAFF. CDR3 nucleotides: TGTGCCAGCAGTTACACAGGGACGGCTGAAGCTTTCTTT.

This sequence joins TRBV6-5 and TRBJ1-5; TRBD1 agrees at 8 bases. This CDR3 is 12 amino acids long. Trimming at V came to 8 bases and at J to 6 bases, leaving 3 bases not matched to a gene. Per germline, CDR1 MNHEY and CDR2 SVGAGI. The CDR3 DNA reads as TGTGCCAGCTGGACAGGGCGTCAGCCCCAGCATTTT. It yields the protein CASWTGRQPQHF.

The rearrangement uses TRBV11-2 and TRBJ1-1, with D maybe TRBD1 (5 bases). The V gene lost 5 bases and the J gene lost 2 bases, with 15 bases spanning the gap. Germline V CDR1 and CDR2: SGHAT, FQNNGV. This CDR3 spans 15 amino acids. The CDR3 DNA sequence: TGTGCCAGCAGCCGTTCGTGGGGCCTCAACACTGAAGCTTTCTTT. This translates into CASSRSWGLNTEAFF.

The chain employs TRBV15 and TRBJ2-1; TRBD1 might be the D (5 bases). V was pared by 5 bases and J by 0 bases, with 14 bases between. Germline-derived CDR1 and CDR2 are LNHNV and YYDKDF (reference sequence). The CDR3 covers 16 residues. In nucleotides, the CDR3 is TGTGCCACCAGCGGAAGGGGCAGGGCCTCCTACAATGAGCAGTTCTTC. Translation gives CATSGRGRASYNEQFF.

This clone occurred once. The J gene is TRBJ2-2, the V gene TRBV27; 8 bases fit TRBD1. This CDR3 has 15 amino acids. The V segment lost 10 bases and the J segment 5 bases; nucleotides outside the gene matches: 12. From germline, CDR1 is MNHEY and CDR2 SMNVEV (reference sequence). CDR3 nucleotides: TGTGCCACCAAAATCGGACAGGGAACAACCGGGGAGCTGTTTTTT. Encoded protein: CATKIGQGTTGELFF.

This chain uses TRBV5-5 with TRBJ1-1, with D unresolved. Trimming shortened V by 1 base and J by 0 bases, and 7 bases separated the two germline ends. CDR1 and CDR2 from the germline V gene are SGHKS and YYEKEE (reference sequence). The CDR3 runs to 14 residues. The CDR3 nucleotides are TGTGCCAGCAGCTTGACACGAATGAACACTGAAGCTTTCTTT. Translated: CASSLTRMNTEAFF.

This clone was detected a few times. The J gene is TRBJ1-1, the V gene TRBV19; maybe TRBD1 (5 bases). The CDR3 is 13 amino acids. Germline CDR1 reads LNHDA; CDR2 reads SQIVND (reference sequence). The germline V and J ends were trimmed by 4 bases and 5 bases, with 11 bases remaining between them. CDR3 DNA sequence: TGTGCCAGTAGTAGTCAGGGATTTACTGAAGCTTTCTTT. This translates into CASSSQGFTEAFF. The complete variable domain, with remaining parts taken from reference TRBV19 and TRBJ1-1, reads DGGITQSPKYLFRKEGQNVTLSCEQNLNHDAMYWYRQDPGQGLRLIYYSQIVNDFQKGDIAEGYSVSREKKESFPLTVTSAQKNPTAFYLCASSSQGFTEAFFGQGTRLTVV.

The CDR3 nucleotides read TGTGCCAGCAGCCCAATCCTACTGGACAGGTCGTATGGCTACACCTTC. Translating gives CASSPILLDRSYGYTF. This rearrangement joins TRBV13 to TRBJ1-2, with 7 positions matching TRBD1. Germline V gene lookup returns CDR1 PRHDT and CDR2 FYEKMQ (reference sequence). Losses at the gene ends were 5 bases for V and 5 bases for J; bases not matched to a gene: 14. CDR3 size: 16 residues. Using reference TRBV13 and TRBJ1-2 for the parts outside the CDR3, the full variable domain is AAGVIQSPRHLIKEKRETATLKCYPIPRHDTVYWYQQGPGQDPQFLISFYEKMQSDKGSIPDRFSAQQFSDYHSELNMSSLELGDSALYFCASSPILLDRSYGYTFGSGTRLTVV.

The chain employs TRBV11-1 and TRBJ1-3, with 7 bases aligning to TRBD1. Germline assignment: CDR1 SGHAT and CDR2 FQDESV (reference sequence). V dropped 5 bases and J dropped 3; count of bases not matched to a gene: 7. The CDR3 consists of 15 residues. The CDR3 protein is CASSPRTGFGNTIYF. CDR3 DNA sequence: TGTGCCAGCAGCCCTAGGACAGGATTTGGAAACACCATATATTTT.

The rearrangement uses TRBV5-1 and TRBJ2-1; a weak D match, TRBD1 (5 bases). Per the germline V gene, CDR1 is SGHRS and CDR2 is YFSETQ. V was trimmed by 4 bases and J by 8 bases, leaving 28 bases between them. The CDR3 loop spans 18 amino acids. For the CDR3, the DNA is TGCGCCAGCAGCCCAGGGTCCGGTGCGTGGGGCTCCTTCGATGAGCAGTTCTTC. It is translated as CASSPGSGAWGSFDEQFF. Combining the CDR3 with reference TRBV5-1 and TRBJ2-1 gives the whole variable domain KAGVTQTPRYLIKTRGQQVTLSCSPISGHRSVSWYQQTPGQGLQFLFEYFSETQRNKGNFPGRFSGRQFSNSRSEMNVSTLELGDSALYLCASSPGSGAWGSFDEQFFGPGTRLTVL.

This chain joins TRBV4-1 and TRBJ2-5, with D tentatively TRBD1 (6 bases). The CDR3 extends over 15 amino acids. V was cut by 4 bases and J by 2 bases, with 14 bases left in between. The germline V gene encodes CDR1 MGHRA and CDR2 YSYEKL. This CDR3 is CASSLQPGQQETQYF. CDR3 DNA sequence: TGCGCCAGCAGCCTACAACCCGGACAGCAAGAGACCCAGTACTTC.

The chain recombines TRBV11-2 with TRBJ2-1; TRBD1 might be the D (6 bases). The CDR3 is 16 residues long. The V and J ends lost 3 bases and 0 bases respectively, with 12 bases between them. CDR1 is SGHAT, CDR2 FQNNGV, per germline. The CDR3 spells CASSFRGGFSYNEQFF. The CDR3 coding sequence is TGTGCCAGCAGCTTCCGAGGGGGTTTCTCCTACAATGAGCAGTTCTTC.

The chain couples TRBV10-3 to TRBJ1-2, with a tentative D call TRBD1 (6 bases). CDR3 length equals 12 residues. Trimming stripped 10 bases from V and 7 bases from J, with 16 bases between. CDR1 and CDR2 (germline): ENHRY, SYGVKD. CDR3 sequence: CATEGGVGGYTF. The CDR3 DNA follows: TGTGCCACCGAGGGGGGGGTAGGTGGCTACACCTTC.